This entry is about one T cell receptor beta chain. Its target is not known. The sample belongs to a study of T cell repertoires and Cas9 in healthy adults. Across the whole study: Characterization of SpCas9-reactive CD4 and CD8 T cells covered multi-effector potency, cytotoxicity and lineage.

CDR1 and CDR2 (germline): MNHEY, SVGAGI. The germline V and J ends were trimmed by 6 bases and 7 bases, with 7 bases remaining between them. The CDR3 has 11 residues. The study, taken as a whole, reports: Reportedly, SpCas9-reactive effector T cell proliferation and function were mitigated by SpCas9-reactive Tregs in vitro.

Repertoires were generated with immunoSEQ multiplex PCR, while TCRdb's copy carries only in-frame clones and drops some. The profile covers some 20,000 clones, with about 90% appearing a single time and about 1.6% taken by the ten largest. Material: CD4+ effector T cells (CD127+, CD25-, CD137-, CD154-) from PBMCs; culture status not recorded. The source is a human donor in good health. The chain is built from TRBV6-5 and TRBJ2-4; no clear D. CDR3 DNA sequence: TGTGCCAGCAGCCACACGAACATTCAGTACTTC. It codes for CASSHTNIQYF.